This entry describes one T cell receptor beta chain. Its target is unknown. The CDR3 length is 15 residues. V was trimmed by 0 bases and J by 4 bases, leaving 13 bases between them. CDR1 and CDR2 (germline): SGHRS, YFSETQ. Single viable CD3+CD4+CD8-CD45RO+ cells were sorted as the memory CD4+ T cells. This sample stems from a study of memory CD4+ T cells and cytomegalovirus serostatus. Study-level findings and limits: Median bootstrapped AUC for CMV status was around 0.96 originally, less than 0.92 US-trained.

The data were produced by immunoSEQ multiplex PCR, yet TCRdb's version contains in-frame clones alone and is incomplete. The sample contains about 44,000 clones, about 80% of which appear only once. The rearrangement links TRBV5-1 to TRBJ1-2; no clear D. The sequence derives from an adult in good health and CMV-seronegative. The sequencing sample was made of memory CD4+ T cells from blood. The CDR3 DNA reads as TGCGCCAGCAGCTTGGAGCCGAGGGAGGGCTATGGCTACACCTTC. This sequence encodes CASSLEPREGYGYTF.